This T cell receptor beta chain was retrieved from a study of cytomegalovirus exposure and HLA in healthy donors. Primers: 60 Vbeta forward and 13 Jbeta reverse. Clones were sequenced by immunoSEQ multiplex PCR, and TCRdb holds only the in-frame ones, with some missing. The sample carries some 97,000 clones, roughly 77% recorded once. The CDR3 loop spans 11 amino acids. Germline V lookup: CDR1 SGHDT, CDR2 YYEEEE. The ends were cut back, 6 bases at V and 3 bases at J, with 7 bases in the middle. V usage is TRBV5-6 and J usage is TRBJ2-7; D perhaps matches TRBD2 (5 bases). The sequencing sample was made of PBMCs. The clonotype was recovered from a woman in her forties or fifties in good health and CMV-seropositive. The CDR3 bases are TGTGCCAGCATGAGCGGCTACGAGCAGTACTTC. Amino acid sequence: CASMSGYEQYF.